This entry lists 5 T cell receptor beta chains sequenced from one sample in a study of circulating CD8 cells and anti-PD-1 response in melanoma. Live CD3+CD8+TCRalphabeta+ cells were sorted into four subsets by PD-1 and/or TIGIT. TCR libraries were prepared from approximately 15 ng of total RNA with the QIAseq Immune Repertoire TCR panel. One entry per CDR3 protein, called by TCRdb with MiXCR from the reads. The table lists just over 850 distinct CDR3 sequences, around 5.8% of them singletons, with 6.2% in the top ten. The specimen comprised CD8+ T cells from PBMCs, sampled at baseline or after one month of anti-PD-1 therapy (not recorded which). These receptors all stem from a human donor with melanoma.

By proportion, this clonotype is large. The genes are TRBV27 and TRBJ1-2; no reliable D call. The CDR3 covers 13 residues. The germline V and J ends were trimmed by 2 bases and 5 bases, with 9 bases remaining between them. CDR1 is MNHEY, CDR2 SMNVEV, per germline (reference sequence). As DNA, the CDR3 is TGTGCCAGCAGTTTAGGGTGGGAGTATGGCTACACCTTC. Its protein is CASSLGWEYGYTF.

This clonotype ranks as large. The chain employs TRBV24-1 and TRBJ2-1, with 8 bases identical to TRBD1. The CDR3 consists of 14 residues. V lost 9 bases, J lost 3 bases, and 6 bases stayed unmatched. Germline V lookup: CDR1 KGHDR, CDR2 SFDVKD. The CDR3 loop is CATSGTGLYNEQFF. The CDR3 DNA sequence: TGTGCCACCTCCGGGACAGGACTCTACAATGAGCAGTTCTTC.

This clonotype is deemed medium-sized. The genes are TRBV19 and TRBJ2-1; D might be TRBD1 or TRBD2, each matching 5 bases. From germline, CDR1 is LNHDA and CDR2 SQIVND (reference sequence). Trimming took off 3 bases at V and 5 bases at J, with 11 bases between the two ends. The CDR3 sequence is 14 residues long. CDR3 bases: TGTGCCAGTAGTATCCCGGGGCGCCACAATGAGCAGTTCTTC. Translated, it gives CASSIPGRHNEQFF.

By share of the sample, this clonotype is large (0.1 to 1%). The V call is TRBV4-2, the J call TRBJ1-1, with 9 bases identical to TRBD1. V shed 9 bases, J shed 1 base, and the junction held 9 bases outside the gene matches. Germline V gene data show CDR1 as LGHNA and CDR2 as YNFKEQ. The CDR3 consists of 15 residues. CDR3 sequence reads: CASKQGATTNTEAFF. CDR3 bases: TGTGCCAGTAAACAGGGGGCTACTACGAACACTGAAGCTTTCTTT.

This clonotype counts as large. The CDR3 loop is CASRSGGEETQYF. CDR3 DNA sequence: TGTGCCAGCCGTAGCGGGGGCGAAGAGACCCAGTACTTC. The V and J genes are TRBV7-9 and TRBJ2-5; 9 bases agree with TRBD2. Germline trimming cut 8 bases from V and 3 bases from J; bases unmatched to any gene: 4. The CDR3 loop spans 13 amino acids. Germline CDR1 is SEHNR and CDR2 is FQNEAQ (reference sequence).